The sequence of this T cell receptor (beta chain) was determined in a study of cytomegalovirus exposure and HLA in healthy donors. About the research overall: An early data release held 79 million or so unique TCRs from HLA-typed donors.

The primer mix had 60 Vbeta and 13 Jbeta primers. Only in-frame clones appear in the TCRdb table, and some are missing; sequencing was by immunoSEQ multiplex PCR. This sample has about 170,000 clones, with almost 80% found just once. This clone was picked up a small number of times. Antigen specificity is unknown. Overall study results and limits: Previous analysis showed most TCR beta V segments were productive about 87% or about 30% of the time. Later on, a genetic analysis was performed. It linked a missense variant in DCLRE1C with V- and J-gene trimming of TCR beta.

The TCR sequence derives from a man aged 40-49 years in good health and CMV-seropositive. What was sequenced was PBMCs.

The CDR3, as DNA: TGCGCCAGCAGCTATGACAGGGTAGAAAACACCGGGGAGCTGTTTTTT. Protein: CASSYDRVENTGELFF. The chain carries TRBV5-1 and TRBJ2-2; 7 nucleotides line up with TRBD1. The CDR3 is made up of 16 amino acids. Germline V gives CDR1 SGHRS, CDR2 YFSETQ. Trimming at V came to 3 bases and at J to 2 bases, leaving 7 bases not matched to a gene. The full variable domain, completed using reference TRBV5-1 and TRBJ2-2, is KAGVTQTPRYLIKTRGQQVTLSCSPISGHRSVSWYQQTPGQGLQFLFEYFSETQRNKGNFPGRFSGRQFSNSRSEMNVSTLELGDSALYLCASSYDRVENTGELFFGEGSRLTVL.